This T cell receptor (beta chain) was recorded in a study of T cell responses to AZD1222 COVID-19 vaccine. Sequencing used immunoSEQ multiplex PCR; TCRdb keeps in-frame clones, though not all of them. The sample has around 99,000 clones, roughly 90% seen once; the top ten hold roughly 8.9%. The germline gives CDR1 SQVTM, CDR2 ANQGSEA. V lost 3 bases and J lost 5, with 13 bases in between. The CDR3 totals 14 residues. This clone was observed once. This TCR was sampled from an adult who received the AZD1222 COVID-19 vaccine. Sequencing was performed on peripheral blood, taken 28 days after the second AZD1222 dose. This chain connects TRBV29-1 to TRBJ2-2; D might be TRBD1 (6 bases). The CDR3 nucleotides are TGCAGCGTTGATGACAGGCAAGGGACCGGGGAGCTGTTTTTT. The encoded protein is CSVDDRQGTGELFF.